This T cell receptor beta chain appears in the sequencing data of a study of cytomegalovirus exposure and HLA in healthy donors. The PCR made use of 60 Vbeta and 13 Jbeta primers. The method was immunoSEQ multiplex PCR; TCRdb's version includes in-frame clones alone and lacks a portion of them. Seen here are 150,000 to 200,000 clones, more than 70% observed once, and the top ten hold around 0.26%. Study-wide results and caveats: Altogether, some 160 TCR beta chains were recorded as cytomegalovirus-associated. Follow-up analysis seemed to connect common viral pathogens with several of the most significant clusters identified.

The germline CDR1 and CDR2 sequences are KGHSH and LQKENI. Trimming took 8 bases from V and 5 from J, leaving 9 bases between them. The CDR3 contains 11 residues. In regard to this clone: Its specificity is not known.

The sample was PBMCs. The rearrangement uses TRBV18 and TRBJ2-5; D remains unclear. The clonotype comes from a boy younger than 18 in good health and CMV-seronegative. The CDR3 DNA reads TGTGCCAGCGCCCCCGGGGAGACCCAGTACTTC. It translates to CASAPGETQYF. Complete variable domain (other parts from reference TRBV18 and TRBJ2-5): NAGVMQNPRHLVRRRGQEARLRCSPMKGHSHVYWYRQLPEEGLKFMVYLQKENIIDESGMPKERFSAEFPKEGPSILRIQQVVRGDSAAYFCASAPGETQYFGPGTRLLVL.